This entry lists 9 T cell receptor beta chains sequenced from one sample in a study of PD-1 and CTLA-4 blockade in melanoma. Generated by immunoSEQ multiplex PCR, the TCRdb table keeps only in-frame clones and is missing some. Among under 7,500 clones listed, under 90% were seen once. Sequencing was performed on CD8+ T cells from peripheral blood, taken before anti-PD-1 treatment. These receptors were taken from a human donor with melanoma.

V gene TRBV11-2 combines with J gene TRBJ2-7; D gene uncertain. Germline V gene sequence: CDR1 SGHAT, CDR2 FQNNGV. V lost 3 bases to trimming and J lost 2 bases, with 14 bases between them. The CDR3 sequence is 15 residues long. The CDR3 sequence: CASSFGGRITYEQYF. CDR3 in DNA: TGTGCCAGCAGCTTCGGTGGACGGATAACCTACGAGCAGTACTTC.

The chain combines TRBV4-3 with TRBJ2-2; D could derive from TRBD1 or TRBD2 (5 bases each). Deletions cut 0 bases from V and 2 bases from J, with 10 bases between. Per the germline V gene, CDR1 is LGHNA and CDR2 is YSLEER. The CDR3 is made up of 16 amino acids. CDR3 DNA: TGCGCCAGCAGCCAAGATAGGGGACCCAACACCGGGGAGCTGTTTTTT. Protein: CASSQDRGPNTGELFF.

This sequence joins TRBV24-1 and TRBJ2-1, with D hard to call. The CDR3 totals 16 residues. Germline CDR1 and CDR2: KGHDR and SFDVKD. V lost 4 bases and J lost 0, with 12 bases in between. CDR3 sequence: CATSDSSSHSYNEQFF. CDR3 in DNA: TGTGCCACCAGTGACTCTTCTTCCCACTCCTACAATGAGCAGTTCTTC.

The chain couples TRBV4-3 to TRBJ1-2; no reliable D call. The CDR3 sequence is 17 residues long. Per the germline V gene, CDR1 is LGHNA and CDR2 is YSLEER. The germline V and J ends were trimmed by 0 bases and 1 base, with 15 bases remaining between them. The CDR3 region has the DNA TGCGCCAGCAGCCAAGACCCAGAGGCCCTTAATAACTATGGCTACACCTTC. Translated: CASSQDPEALNNYGYTF.

The rearrangement joins TRBV29-1 to TRBJ2-3, with 11 bases lining up with TRBD2. J was trimmed by 4 bases and V by 7 bases; bases with no gene match: 7. There are 14 residues in the CDR3. Germline values: CDR1 SQVTM, CDR2 ANQGSEA. CDR3 nucleotides: TGCAGCGCCCGACTAGCGGGATCGCCAGATACGCAGTATTTT. It is translated as CSARLAGSPDTQYF.

This rearrangement joins TRBV5-6 to TRBJ2-7; the match to TRBD2 covers 7 bases. Germline CDR1 SGHDT, CDR2 YYEEEE. The CDR3 contains 17 residues. The junction had 9 bases not matched to a gene; V was cut back by 0 bases and J by 0 bases. Here the CDR3 reads CASSLGSSGYFSYEQYF. In nucleotides, the CDR3 is TGTGCCAGCAGCTTGGGTAGTAGCGGGTATTTCTCCTACGAGCAGTACTTC.

The rearrangement uses TRBV5-1 and TRBJ2-2, with D perhaps being TRBD1 or TRBD2 (5 bases each). Trimming stripped 3 bases from V and 4 bases from J, with 13 bases between. The germline gives CDR1 SGHRS, CDR2 YFSETQ. The CDR3 totals 15 residues. In nucleotides, the CDR3 is TGCGCCAGCAGCTCTTCCGGGGCGACCACCGGGGAGCTGTTTTTT. Its translation: CASSSSGATTGELFF.

The chain links TRBV30 to TRBJ2-7; D gene uncertain. V was shortened by 0 bases and J by 6 bases, with 6 bases between the two germline ends. This CDR3 comprises 11 residues. Germline CDR1 and CDR2: GTSNPN and SVGIG (reference sequence). The CDR3 protein is CAWSVGLEQYF. The CDR3 bases are TGTGCCTGGAGTGTAGGGCTCGAGCAGTACTTC.

The chain recombines TRBV4-3 with TRBJ2-2, with 10 nucleotides matching TRBD2. With V trimmed by 0 bases and J by 2 bases, 3 bases remained unmatched. This CDR3 is 17 amino acids long. The germline V gene encodes CDR1 LGHNA and CDR2 YSLEER. DNA for the CDR3: TGCGCCAGCAGCCAAGATACTAGCGGGGCTAACACCGGGGAGCTGTTTTTT. Translated: CASSQDTSGANTGELFF.